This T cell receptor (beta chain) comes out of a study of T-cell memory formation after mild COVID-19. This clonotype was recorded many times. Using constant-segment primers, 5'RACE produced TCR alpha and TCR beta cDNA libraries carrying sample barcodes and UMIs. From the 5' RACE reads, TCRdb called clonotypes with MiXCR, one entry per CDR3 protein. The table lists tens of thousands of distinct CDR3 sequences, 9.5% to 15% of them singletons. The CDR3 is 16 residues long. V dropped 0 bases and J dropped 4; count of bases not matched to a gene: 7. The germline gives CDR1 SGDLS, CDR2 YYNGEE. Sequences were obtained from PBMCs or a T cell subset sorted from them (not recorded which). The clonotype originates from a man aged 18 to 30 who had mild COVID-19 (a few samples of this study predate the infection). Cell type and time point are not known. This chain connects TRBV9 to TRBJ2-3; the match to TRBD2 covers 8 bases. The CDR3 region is CASSVGGRPYPDTQYF. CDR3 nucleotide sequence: TGTGCCAGCAGCGTAGGCGGGAGGCCCTACCCAGATACGCAGTATTTT. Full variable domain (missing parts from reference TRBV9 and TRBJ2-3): DSGVTQTPKHLITATGQRVTLRCSPRSGDLSVYWYQQSLDQGLQFLIQYYNGEERAKGNILERFSAQQFPDLHSELNLSSLELGDSALYFCASSVGGRPYPDTQYFGPGTRLTVL.